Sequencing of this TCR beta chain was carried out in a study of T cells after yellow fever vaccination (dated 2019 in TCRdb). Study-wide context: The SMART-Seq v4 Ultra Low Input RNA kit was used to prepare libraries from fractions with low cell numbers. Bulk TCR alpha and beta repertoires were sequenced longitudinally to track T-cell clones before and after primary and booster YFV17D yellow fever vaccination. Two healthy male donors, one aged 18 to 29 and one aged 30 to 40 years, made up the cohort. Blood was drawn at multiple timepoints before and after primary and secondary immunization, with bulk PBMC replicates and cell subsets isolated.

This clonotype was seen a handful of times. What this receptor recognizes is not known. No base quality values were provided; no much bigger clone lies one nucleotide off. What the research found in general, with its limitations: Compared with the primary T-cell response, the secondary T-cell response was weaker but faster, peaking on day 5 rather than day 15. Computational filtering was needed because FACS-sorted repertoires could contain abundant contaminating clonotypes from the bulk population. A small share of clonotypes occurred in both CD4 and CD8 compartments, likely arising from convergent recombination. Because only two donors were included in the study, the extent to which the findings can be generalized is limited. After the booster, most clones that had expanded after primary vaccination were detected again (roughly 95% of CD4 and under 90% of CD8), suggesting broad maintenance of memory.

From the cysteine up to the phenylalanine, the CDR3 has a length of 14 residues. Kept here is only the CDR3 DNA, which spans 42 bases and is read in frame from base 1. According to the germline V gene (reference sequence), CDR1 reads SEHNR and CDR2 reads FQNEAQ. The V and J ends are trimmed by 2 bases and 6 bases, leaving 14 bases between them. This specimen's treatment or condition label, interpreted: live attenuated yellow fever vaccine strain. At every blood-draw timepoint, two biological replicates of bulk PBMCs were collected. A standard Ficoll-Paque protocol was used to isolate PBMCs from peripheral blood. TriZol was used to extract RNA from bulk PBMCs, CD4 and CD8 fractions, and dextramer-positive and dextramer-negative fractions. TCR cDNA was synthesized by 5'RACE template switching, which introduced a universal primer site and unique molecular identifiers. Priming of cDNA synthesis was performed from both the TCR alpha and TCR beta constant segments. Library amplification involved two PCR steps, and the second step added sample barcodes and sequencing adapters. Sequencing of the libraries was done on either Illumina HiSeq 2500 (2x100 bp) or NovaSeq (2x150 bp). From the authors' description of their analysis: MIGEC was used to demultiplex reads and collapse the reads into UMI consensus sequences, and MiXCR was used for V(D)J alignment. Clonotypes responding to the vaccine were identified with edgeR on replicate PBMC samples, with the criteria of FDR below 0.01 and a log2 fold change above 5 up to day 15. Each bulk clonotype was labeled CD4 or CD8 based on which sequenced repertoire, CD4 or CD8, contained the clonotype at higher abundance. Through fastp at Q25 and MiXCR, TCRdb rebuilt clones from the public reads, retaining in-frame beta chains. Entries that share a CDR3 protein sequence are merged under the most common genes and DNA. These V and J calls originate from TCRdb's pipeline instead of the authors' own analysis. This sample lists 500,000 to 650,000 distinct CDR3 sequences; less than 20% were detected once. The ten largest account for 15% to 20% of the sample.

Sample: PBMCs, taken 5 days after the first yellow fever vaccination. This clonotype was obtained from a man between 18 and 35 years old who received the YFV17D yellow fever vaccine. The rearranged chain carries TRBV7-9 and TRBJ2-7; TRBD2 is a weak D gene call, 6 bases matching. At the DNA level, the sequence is TGTGCCAGCAGCTTACCGGGGAGGTTCTCCGAGCAGTACTTC. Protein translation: CASSLPGRFSEQYF.